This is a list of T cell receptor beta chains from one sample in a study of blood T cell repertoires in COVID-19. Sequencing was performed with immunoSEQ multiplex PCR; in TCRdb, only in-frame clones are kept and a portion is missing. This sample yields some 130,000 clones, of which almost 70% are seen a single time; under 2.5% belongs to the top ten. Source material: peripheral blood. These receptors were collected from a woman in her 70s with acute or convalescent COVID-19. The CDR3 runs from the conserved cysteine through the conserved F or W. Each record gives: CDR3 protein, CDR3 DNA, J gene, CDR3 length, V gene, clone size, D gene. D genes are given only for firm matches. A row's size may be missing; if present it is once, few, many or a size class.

CASSAAQAGVRNEQFF,TGTGCCAGCTCAGCGGCCCAAGCGGGGGTAAGGAATGAGCAGTTCTTC,TRBJ2-1,16,TRBV18,-,TRBD2
CASQISGTGHQPQHF,TGTGCCAGCCAGATTTCCGGGACAGGGCATCAGCCCCAGCATTTT,TRBJ1-5,15,TRBV28,once,TRBD1
CASSLDSVPETQYF,TGTGCCAGCAGCTTAGACAGTGTCCCAGAGACCCAGTACTTC,TRBJ2-5,14,TRBV7-9,-,-
CASKDRVRTDTQYF,TGTGCCAGCAAGGACAGGGTACGCACAGATACGCAGTATTTT,TRBJ2-3,14,TRBV27,-,TRBD1
CASSPGRGLTDTQYF,TGTGCCAGCAGCCCCGGCAGGGGGCTCACAGATACGCAGTATTTT,TRBJ2-3,15,TRBV28,-,TRBD1
CASSSTSTGHQPQHF,TGTGCCAGCAGTTCCACCTCGACAGGGCATCAGCCCCAGCATTTT,TRBJ1-5,15,TRBV6-6,-,TRBD1
CASSEALRRGRVYNEQFF,TGTGCCAGCAGTGAAGCGCTTCGCAGGGGGCGCGTCTACAATGAGCAGTTCTTC,TRBJ2-1,18,TRBV6-1,-,TRBD1
CASSRQGIFGEQYF,TGTGCCAGCAGTCGACAGGGAATCTTTGGCGAGCAGTACTTC,TRBJ2-7,14,TRBV6-5,-,TRBD1
CSAGQGNTEAFF,TGCAGCGCAGGACAGGGGAACACTGAAGCTTTCTTT,TRBJ1-1,12,TRBV29-1,-,TRBD1
CATSRDGRGSTEAFF,TGTGCCACCAGCAGAGATGGCAGGGGGAGCACTGAAGCTTTCTTT,TRBJ1-1,15,TRBV15,few,TRBD1
CASSQHSGGNQPQHF,TGCGCCAGCAGCCAACATTCAGGGGGCAATCAGCCCCAGCATTTT,TRBJ1-5,15,TRBV4-1,once,-
CASSIGTERGNQPQHF,TGTGCCAGTAGTATCGGGACAGAAAGAGGCAATCAGCCCCAGCATTTT,TRBJ1-5,16,TRBV19,-,TRBD1
CASTGGSSYEQYF,TGTGCCAGCACTGGGGGGAGCTCCTACGAGCAGTACTTC,TRBJ2-7,13,TRBV2,few,-
CAIRGVQGAEGYTF,TGTGCCATCAGAGGAGTTCAGGGGGCGGAAGGCTACACCTTC,TRBJ1-2,14,TRBV10-3,-,TRBD1
CASSPDGGLYEQYF,TGTGCCAGCTCACCTGACGGGGGGCTCTACGAGCAGTACTTC,TRBJ2-7,14,TRBV18,-,-
CAWSRQGVGYTF,TGTGCCTGGAGTCGGCAGGGGGTCGGCTACACCTTC,TRBJ1-2,12,TRBV30,few,TRBD1
CAIAGVSTEAFF,TGTGCCATCGCAGGGGTGAGCACTGAAGCTTTCTTT,TRBJ1-1,12,TRBV10-3,-,-
CASSFREQFF,TGTGCCAGCAGCTTTCGGGAGCAGTTCTTC,TRBJ2-1,10,TRBV7-2,-,-
CASSPAEAGGRNEQFF,TGTGCCAGCAGCCCTGCGGAAGCGGGGGGGAGGAATGAGCAGTTCTTC,TRBJ2-1,16,TRBV11-2,-,TRBD2
CASRGTGSRTGELFF,TGTGCCAGTAGAGGGACAGGGAGTCGCACCGGGGAGCTGTTTTTT,TRBJ2-2,15,TRBV19,-,TRBD1
CASSLGWGGPYNEQFF,TGTGCCAGCAGCTTAGGGTGGGGGGGCCCCTACAATGAGCAGTTCTTC,TRBJ2-1,16,TRBV7-6,-,-
CASSLGQGAYEQYF,TGTGCCAGCAGTTTGGGACAGGGGGCCTACGAGCAGTACTTC,TRBJ2-7,14,TRBV6-2/TRBV6-3,-,TRBD1
CASSPTGRETQYF,TGTGCCAGCAGCCCGACAGGGAGGGAGACCCAGTACTTC,TRBJ2-5,13,TRBV5-6,-,-
CASSFRTGGTYEQYF,TGTGCCAGCAGCTTCAGGACAGGGGGCACCTACGAGCAGTACTTC,TRBJ2-7,15,TRBV11-2,few,TRBD1
CATSRDLGGAHEQFF,TGTGCCACCAGCAGAGATTTAGGGGGCGCACATGAGCAGTTCTTC,TRBJ2-1,15,TRBV15,-,TRBD1
CASSVGPTGLNTEAFF,TGTGCCAGCAGCGTAGGGCCGACAGGTTTGAACACTGAAGCTTTCTTT,TRBJ1-1,16,TRBV9,-,-
CSVVTGNYGYTF,TGCAGCGTTGTGACAGGGAACTATGGCTACACCTTC,TRBJ1-2,12,TRBV29-1,-,TRBD1
CASSLVPSSYNEQFF,TGTGCCAGCAGCTTAGTACCTAGCTCCTACAATGAGCAGTTCTTC,TRBJ2-1,15,TRBV7-9,-,-
CASSPVQGVGTEAFF,TGTGCCAGCAGCCCCGTACAGGGGGTGGGGACTGAAGCTTTCTTT,TRBJ1-1,15,TRBV5-4,-,TRBD1
CASSLTSGKPNEQFF,TGTGCCAGCAGTTTGACTAGCGGGAAGCCCAATGAGCAGTTCTTC,TRBJ2-1,15,TRBV6-5,-,TRBD2
CASSVDRGRRETQYF,TGTGCCAGCAGTGTGGACAGGGGGCGGAGGGAGACCCAGTACTTC,TRBJ2-5,15,TRBV2,-,TRBD1
CASTLGGRNNHEQFF,TGTGCCAGCACCTTGGGTGGGAGGAACAATCATGAGCAGTTCTTC,TRBJ2-1,15,TRBV13,-,-
CASSEGQNTEAFF,TGCGCCAGCAGTGAGGGACAGAACACTGAAGCTTTCTTT,TRBJ1-1,13,TRBV10-1,-,-
CASSLGQGNTIYF,TGCGCCAGCAGCCTAGGACAGGGAAACACCATATATTTT,TRBJ1-3,13,TRBV5-1,-,-
CASSLQGAVTEAFF,TGTGCCAGTAGTTTACAGGGGGCTGTCACTGAAGCTTTCTTT,TRBJ1-1,14,TRBV19,-,TRBD1
CASSLERNGELFF,TGTGCCAGCAGCTTAGAGAGGAACGGGGAGCTGTTTTTT,TRBJ2-2,13,TRBV7-8,once,-
CASSHGRDRGIETQYF,TGTGCCAGCAGCCACGGGAGGGACAGGGGAATAGAGACCCAGTACTTC,TRBJ2-5,16,TRBV5-4,-,TRBD1
CASSRRSTGELFF,TGTGCCAGCAGCCGGAGGAGCACCGGGGAGCTGTTTTTT,TRBJ2-2,13,TRBV14,-,-
CAISEPRTSGTATQYF,TGTGCCATCAGTGAGCCAAGGACTAGCGGGACAGCTACGCAGTATTTT,TRBJ2-3,16,TRBV10-3,-,TRBD2
CASSLTTGGSNTEAFF,TGTGCCAGCAGCTTGACAACAGGGGGTTCGAACACTGAAGCTTTCTTT,TRBJ1-1,16,TRBV11-1,-,TRBD1
CASSLRQGALAFF,TGTGCCAGCAGTTTGAGGCAGGGGGCGTTAGCTTTCTTT,TRBJ1-1,13,TRBV12-3/TRBV12-4,-,TRBD1
CSTGGGYNEQFF,TGCAGCACGGGTGGGGGGTACAATGAGCAGTTCTTC,TRBJ2-1,12,TRBV29-1,once,-
CASSEASYQSDEQFF,TGTGCCAGCAGTGAAGCAAGCTATCAAAGCGATGAGCAGTTCTTC,TRBJ2-1,15,TRBV6-1,-,-
CASLSDRRIPTEAFF,TGTGCCAGCCTTTCCGACAGGAGGATCCCCACTGAAGCTTTCTTT,TRBJ1-1,15,TRBV27,-,-
CASRRGLALFEQYF,TGTGCCAGCAGGCGGGGGCTAGCCCTATTTGAGCAGTACTTC,TRBJ2-7,14,TRBV28,-,-
CASRASGSIYEQYF,TGTGCCAGCAGGGCTAGCGGGAGTATTTACGAGCAGTACTTC,TRBJ2-7,14,TRBV6-5,once,TRBD2
CASTLQGTQPQHF,TGTGCCAGCACCCTACAGGGAACGCAGCCCCAGCATTTT,TRBJ1-5,13,TRBV2,-,-
CASSWAGVGSPLHF,TGTGCCAGCAGTTGGGCAGGGGTCGGTTCACCCCTCCACTTT,TRBJ1-6,14,TRBV2,-,-
CASGGQGTYEQYF,TGTGCCAGCGGAGGACAGGGAACATACGAGCAGTACTTC,TRBJ2-7,13,TRBV12-3/TRBV12-4,-,TRBD1
CASREGTGIDYGYTF,TGTGCCAGCAGGGAAGGGACAGGGATAGACTATGGCTACACCTTC,TRBJ1-2,15,TRBV6-1,-,TRBD1
CATSRGGQVGETQYF,TGTGCCACCAGCAGGGGGGGACAGGTAGGAGAGACCCAGTACTTC,TRBJ2-5,15,TRBV15,few,TRBD1